This TCR beta chain was identified during a study of T cell responses to AZD1222 COVID-19 vaccine. Study as a whole: Pooling was applied to second doses at about 4 or about 12 weeks.

Overall study results and limits: Dominant CD4 TCR responses targeted spike regions 160-218 and 743-854. Most donors were white British, females outnumbered males, and clonal diversity was possibly underestimated. No repertoire was sampled before or during the peak T cell response, only after it.

Produced via immunoSEQ multiplex PCR; TCRdb's table is partial and in-frame only. This sample has 150,000 or so clones, with roughly 92% found just once. Regarding this clone: Antigen unknown.

Sequences were derived from peripheral blood, sampled on day 0 of AZD1222 vaccination. The TCR sequence derives from an adult in good health.

The CDR3 reads CASSLSNTGGDEKLFF. DNA for the CDR3: TGTGCCAGCAGCCTCTCTAATACAGGGGGGGATGAAAAACTGTTTTTT. This chain links TRBV6-6 with TRBJ1-4; 8 nucleotides match TRBD1. CDR1 and CDR2 from the germline V gene are MNHNY and SVGAGI (reference sequence). This CDR3 region has 16 residues. V dropped 6 bases and J dropped 6; count of bases not matched to a gene: 12.